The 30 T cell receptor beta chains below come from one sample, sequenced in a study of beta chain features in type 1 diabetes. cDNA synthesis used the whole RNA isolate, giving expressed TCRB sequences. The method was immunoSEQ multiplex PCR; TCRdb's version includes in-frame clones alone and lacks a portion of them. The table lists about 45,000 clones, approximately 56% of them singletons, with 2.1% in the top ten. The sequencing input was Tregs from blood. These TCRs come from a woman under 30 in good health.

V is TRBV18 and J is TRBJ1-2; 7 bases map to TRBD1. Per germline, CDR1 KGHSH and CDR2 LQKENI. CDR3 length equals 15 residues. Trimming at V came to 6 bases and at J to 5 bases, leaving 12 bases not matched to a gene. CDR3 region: CASSQTGTANYGYTF. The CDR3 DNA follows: TGTGCCAGCTCCCAAACGGGGACAGCAAATTATGGCTACACCTTC.

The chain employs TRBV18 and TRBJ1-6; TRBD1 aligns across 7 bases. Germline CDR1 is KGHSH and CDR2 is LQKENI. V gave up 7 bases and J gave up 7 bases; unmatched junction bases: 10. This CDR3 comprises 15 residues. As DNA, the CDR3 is TGTGCCAGCTTGGAAGGACAGGTGAAAAATTCACCCCTCCACTTT. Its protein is CASLEGQVKNSPLHF.

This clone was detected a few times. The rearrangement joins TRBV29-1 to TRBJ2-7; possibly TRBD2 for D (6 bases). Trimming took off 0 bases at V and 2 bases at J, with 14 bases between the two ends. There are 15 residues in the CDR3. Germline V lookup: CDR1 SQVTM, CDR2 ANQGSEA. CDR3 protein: CSVEERGGVTYEQYF. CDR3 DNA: TGCAGCGTTGAAGAGAGAGGAGGGGTTACCTACGAGCAGTACTTC.

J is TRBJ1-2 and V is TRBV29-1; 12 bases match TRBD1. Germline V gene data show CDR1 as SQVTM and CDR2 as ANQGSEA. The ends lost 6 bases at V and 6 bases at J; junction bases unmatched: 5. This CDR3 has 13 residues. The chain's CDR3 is CSVGTGGRDGYTF. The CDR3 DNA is TGCAGCGTCGGGACAGGGGGCAGGGATGGCTACACCTTC.

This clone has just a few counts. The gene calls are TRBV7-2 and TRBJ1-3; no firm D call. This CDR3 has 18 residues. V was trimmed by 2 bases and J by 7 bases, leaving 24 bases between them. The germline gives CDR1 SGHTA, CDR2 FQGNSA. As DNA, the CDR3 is TGTGCCAGCAGCTTATTTTCCCCGCGGGCAGACAAAAGGAACACCATATATTTT. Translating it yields CASSLFSPRADKRNTIYF.

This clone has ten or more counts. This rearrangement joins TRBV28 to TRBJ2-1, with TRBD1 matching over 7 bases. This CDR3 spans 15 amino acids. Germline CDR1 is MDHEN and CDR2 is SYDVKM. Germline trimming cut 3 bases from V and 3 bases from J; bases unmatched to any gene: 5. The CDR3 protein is CASSLTGLVYNEQFF. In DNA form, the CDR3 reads TGTGCCAGCAGTTTGACAGGGTTGGTCTACAATGAGCAGTTCTTC. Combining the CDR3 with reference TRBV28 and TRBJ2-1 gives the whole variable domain DVKVTQSSRYLVKRTGEKVFLECVQDMDHENMFWYRQDPGLGLRLIYFSYDVKMKEKGDIPEGYSVSREKKERFSLILESASTNQTSMYLCASSLTGLVYNEQFFGPGTRLTVL.

DNA of the CDR3: TGTGCCATCAGTGAGGGACAGGGGTTTTCGGAGACCCAGTACTTC. Translated, it gives CAISEGQGFSETQYF. The chain couples TRBV10-3 to TRBJ2-5; TRBD1 matches 9 bases. The germline V gene has CDR1 ENHRY and CDR2 SYGVKD. The CDR3 length is 15 residues. Unmatched junction bases numbered 6, after V lost 2 bases and J lost 5 bases.

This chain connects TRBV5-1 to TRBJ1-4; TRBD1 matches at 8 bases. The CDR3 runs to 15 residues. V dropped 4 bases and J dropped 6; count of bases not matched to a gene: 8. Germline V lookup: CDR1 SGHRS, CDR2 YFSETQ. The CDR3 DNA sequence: TGCGCCAGCAGCGGCCGCGGACAGGGATATGAAAAACTGTTTTTT. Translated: CASSGRGQGYEKLFF.

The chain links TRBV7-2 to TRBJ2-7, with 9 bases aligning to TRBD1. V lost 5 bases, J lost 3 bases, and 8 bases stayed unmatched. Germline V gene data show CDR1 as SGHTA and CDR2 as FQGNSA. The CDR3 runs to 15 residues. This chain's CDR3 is CASSLGQGGFYEQYF. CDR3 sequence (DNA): TGTGCCAGCAGCCTGGGACAGGGTGGGTTCTACGAGCAGTACTTC.

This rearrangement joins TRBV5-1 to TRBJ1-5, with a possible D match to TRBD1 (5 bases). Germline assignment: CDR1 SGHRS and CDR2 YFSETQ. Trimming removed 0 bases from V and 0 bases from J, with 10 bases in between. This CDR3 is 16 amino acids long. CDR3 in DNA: TGCGCCAGCAGCTTGGATCCGGACACTAGCAATCAGCCCCAGCATTTT. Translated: CASSLDPDTSNQPQHF.

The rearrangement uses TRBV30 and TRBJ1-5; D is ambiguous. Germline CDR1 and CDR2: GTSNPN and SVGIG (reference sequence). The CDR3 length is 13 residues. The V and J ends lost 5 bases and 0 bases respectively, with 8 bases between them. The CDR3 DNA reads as TGTGCCTGGGGCCCGAATAGCAATCAGCCCCAGCATTTT. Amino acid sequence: CAWGPNSNQPQHF.

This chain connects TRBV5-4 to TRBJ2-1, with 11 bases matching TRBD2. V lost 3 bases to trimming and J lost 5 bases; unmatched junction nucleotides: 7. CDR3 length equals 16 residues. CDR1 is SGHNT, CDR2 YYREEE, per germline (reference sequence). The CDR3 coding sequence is TGTGCCAGCAGCTCCACGACTAGCGGGAAGAACAATGAGCAGTTCTTC. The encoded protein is CASSSTTSGKNNEQFF.

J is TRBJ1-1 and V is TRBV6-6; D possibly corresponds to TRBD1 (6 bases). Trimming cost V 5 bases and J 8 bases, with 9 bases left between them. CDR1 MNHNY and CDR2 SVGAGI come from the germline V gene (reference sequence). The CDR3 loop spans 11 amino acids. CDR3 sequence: CASSHRDEAFF. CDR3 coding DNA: TGTGCCAGCAGTCACAGGGACGAAGCTTTCTTT.

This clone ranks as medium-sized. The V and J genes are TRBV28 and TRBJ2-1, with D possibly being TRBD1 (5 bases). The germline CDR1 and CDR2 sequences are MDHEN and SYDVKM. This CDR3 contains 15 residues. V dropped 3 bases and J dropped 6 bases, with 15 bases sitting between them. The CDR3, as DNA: TGTGCCAGCAGTTTTAGGGGATCCCGATTCAATGAGCAGTTCTTC. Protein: CASSFRGSRFNEQFF. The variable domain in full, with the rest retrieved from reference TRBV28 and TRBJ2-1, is DVKVTQSSRYLVKRTGEKVFLECVQDMDHENMFWYRQDPGLGLRLIYFSYDVKMKEKGDIPEGYSVSREKKERFSLILESASTNQTSMYLCASSFRGSRFNEQFFGPGTRLTVL.

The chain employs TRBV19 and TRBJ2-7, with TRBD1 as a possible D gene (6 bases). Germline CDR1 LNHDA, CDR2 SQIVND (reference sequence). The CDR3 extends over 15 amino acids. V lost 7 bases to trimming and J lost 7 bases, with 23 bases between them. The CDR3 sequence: CASKRSGQQLSEQYF. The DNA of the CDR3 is TGTGCCAGTAAAAGAAGCGGACAGCAGCTTTCGGAGCAGTACTTC.

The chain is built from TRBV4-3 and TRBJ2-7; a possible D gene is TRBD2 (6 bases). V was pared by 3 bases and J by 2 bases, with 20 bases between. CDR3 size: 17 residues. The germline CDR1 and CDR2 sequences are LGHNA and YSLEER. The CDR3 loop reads CASSQVYRGTPTYEQYF. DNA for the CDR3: TGCGCCAGCAGCCAGGTCTACCGGGGGACGCCTACCTACGAGCAGTACTTC.

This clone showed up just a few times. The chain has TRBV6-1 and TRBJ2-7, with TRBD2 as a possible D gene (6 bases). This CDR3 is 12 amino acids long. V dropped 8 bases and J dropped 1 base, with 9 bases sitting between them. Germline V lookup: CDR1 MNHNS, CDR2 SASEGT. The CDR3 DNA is TGTGCCAGCCCTAGCGAATCCTACGAGCAGTACTTC. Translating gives CASPSESYEQYF.

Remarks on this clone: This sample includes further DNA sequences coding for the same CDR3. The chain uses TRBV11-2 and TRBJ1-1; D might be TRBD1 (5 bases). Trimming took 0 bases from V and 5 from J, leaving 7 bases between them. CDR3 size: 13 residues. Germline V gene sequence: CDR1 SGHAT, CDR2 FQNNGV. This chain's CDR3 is CASSLERGTEAFF. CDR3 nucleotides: TGTGCCAGCAGCTTAGAACGGGGGACTGAAGCTTTCTTT. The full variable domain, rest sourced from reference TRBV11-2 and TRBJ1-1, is EAGVAQSPRYKIIEKRQSVAFWCNPISGHATLYWYQQILGQGPKLLIQFQNNGVVDDSQLPKDRFSAERLKGVDSTLKIQPAKLEDSAVYLCASSLERGTEAFFGQGTRLTVV.

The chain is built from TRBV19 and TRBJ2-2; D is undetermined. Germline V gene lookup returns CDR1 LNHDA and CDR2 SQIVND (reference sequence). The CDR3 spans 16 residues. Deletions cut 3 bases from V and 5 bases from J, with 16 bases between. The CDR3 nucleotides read TGTGCCAGTAGTATTTCTGGCGGCCCCGTAACCGGGGAGCTGTTTTTT. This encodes CASSISGGPVTGELFF. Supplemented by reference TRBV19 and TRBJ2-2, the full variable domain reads DGGITQSPKYLFRKEGQNVTLSCEQNLNHDAMYWYRQDPGQGLRLIYYSQIVNDFQKGDIAEGYSVSREKKESFPLTVTSAQKNPTAFYLCASSISGGPVTGELFFGEGSRLTVL.

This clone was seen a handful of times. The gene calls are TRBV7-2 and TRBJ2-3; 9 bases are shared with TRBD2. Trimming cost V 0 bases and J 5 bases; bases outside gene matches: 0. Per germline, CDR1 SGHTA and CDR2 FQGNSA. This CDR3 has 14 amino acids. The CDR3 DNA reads TGTGCCAGCAGCTTAGCGCGGGGGGGAGATACGCAGTATTTT. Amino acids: CASSLARGGDTQYF.

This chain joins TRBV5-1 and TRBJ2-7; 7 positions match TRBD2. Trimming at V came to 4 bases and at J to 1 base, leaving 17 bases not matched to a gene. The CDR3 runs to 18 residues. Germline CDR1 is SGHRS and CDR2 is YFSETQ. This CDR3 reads CASSAGPGLHHRSYEQYF. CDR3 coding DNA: TGCGCCAGCAGCGCAGGCCCGGGACTACATCATCGTTCCTACGAGCAGTACTTC. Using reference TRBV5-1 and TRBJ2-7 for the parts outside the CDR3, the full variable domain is KAGVTQTPRYLIKTRGQQVTLSCSPISGHRSVSWYQQTPGQGLQFLFEYFSETQRNKGNFPGRFSGRQFSNSRSEMNVSTLELGDSALYLCASSAGPGLHHRSYEQYFGPGTRLTVT.

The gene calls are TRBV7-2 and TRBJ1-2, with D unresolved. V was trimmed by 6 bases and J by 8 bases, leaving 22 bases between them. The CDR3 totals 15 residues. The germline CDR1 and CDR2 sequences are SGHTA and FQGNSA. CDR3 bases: TGTGCCAGCAGACGTGCAGGCCCCTCACTGCACGGCTACACCTTC. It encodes CASRRAGPSLHGYTF.

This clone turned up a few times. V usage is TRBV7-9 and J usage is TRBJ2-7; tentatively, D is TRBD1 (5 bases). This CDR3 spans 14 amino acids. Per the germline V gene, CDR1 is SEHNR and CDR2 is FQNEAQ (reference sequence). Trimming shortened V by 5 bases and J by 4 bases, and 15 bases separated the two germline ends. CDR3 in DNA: TGTGCCAGCAGCACGACAGAATCAGGTTACGAGCAGTACTTC. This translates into CASSTTESGYEQYF.

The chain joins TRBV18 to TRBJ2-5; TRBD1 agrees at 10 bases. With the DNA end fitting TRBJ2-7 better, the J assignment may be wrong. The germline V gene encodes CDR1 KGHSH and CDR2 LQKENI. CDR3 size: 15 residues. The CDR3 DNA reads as TGTGCCAGCTCACCTACACCGGGACAGGGGCGCGAGCAGTACTTC. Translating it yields CASSPTPGQGREQYF.

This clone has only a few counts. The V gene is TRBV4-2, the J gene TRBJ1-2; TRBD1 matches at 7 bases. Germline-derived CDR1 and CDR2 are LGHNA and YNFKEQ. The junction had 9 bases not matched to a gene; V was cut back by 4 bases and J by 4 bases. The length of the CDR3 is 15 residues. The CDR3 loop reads CASSPGQLIRYGYTF. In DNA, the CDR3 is TGTGCCAGCAGCCCGGGACAGCTGATACGCTATGGCTACACCTTC.

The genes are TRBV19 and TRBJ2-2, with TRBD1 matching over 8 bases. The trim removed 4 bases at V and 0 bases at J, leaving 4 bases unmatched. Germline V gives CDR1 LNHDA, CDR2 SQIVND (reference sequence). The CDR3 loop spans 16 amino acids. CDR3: CASSTGTGPNTGELFF. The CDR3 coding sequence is TGTGCCAGTAGTACGGGGACAGGCCCGAACACCGGGGAGCTGTTTTTT.

The DNA for the CDR3 is TGTGCCAGCAGTTTAAAGGGACTAACCTACGAGCAGTACTTC. Amino acids: CASSLKGLTYEQYF. V is TRBV28 and J is TRBJ2-7; 7 nucleotides align to TRBD2. From germline, CDR1 is MDHEN and CDR2 SYDVKM. J was trimmed by 2 bases and V by 2 bases; bases with no gene match: 3. The CDR3 is 14 amino acids.

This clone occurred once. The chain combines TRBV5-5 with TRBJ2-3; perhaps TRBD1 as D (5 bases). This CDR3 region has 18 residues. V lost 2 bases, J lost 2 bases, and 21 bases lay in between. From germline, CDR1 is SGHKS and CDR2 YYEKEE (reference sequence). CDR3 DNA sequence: TGTGCCAGCAGCTTCTCTCCCCCAGGGCACCGATTCACAGATACGCAGTATTTT. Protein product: CASSFSPPGHRFTDTQYF.

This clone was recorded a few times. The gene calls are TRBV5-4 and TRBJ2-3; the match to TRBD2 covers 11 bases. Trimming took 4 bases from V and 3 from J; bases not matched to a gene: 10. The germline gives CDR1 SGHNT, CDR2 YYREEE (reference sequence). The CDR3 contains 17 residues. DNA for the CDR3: TGTGCCAGCAGCAGCCCTCAGGCTAGCGGGAGGACAGATACGCAGTATTTT. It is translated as CASSSPQASGRTDTQYF.

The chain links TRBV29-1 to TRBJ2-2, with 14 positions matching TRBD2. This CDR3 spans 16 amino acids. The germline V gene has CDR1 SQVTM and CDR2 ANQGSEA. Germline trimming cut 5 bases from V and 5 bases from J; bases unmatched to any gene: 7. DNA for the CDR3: TGCAGCGTTACGGGACTAGCGGGAGAGATTACCGGGGAGCTGTTTTTT. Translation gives CSVTGLAGEITGELFF.